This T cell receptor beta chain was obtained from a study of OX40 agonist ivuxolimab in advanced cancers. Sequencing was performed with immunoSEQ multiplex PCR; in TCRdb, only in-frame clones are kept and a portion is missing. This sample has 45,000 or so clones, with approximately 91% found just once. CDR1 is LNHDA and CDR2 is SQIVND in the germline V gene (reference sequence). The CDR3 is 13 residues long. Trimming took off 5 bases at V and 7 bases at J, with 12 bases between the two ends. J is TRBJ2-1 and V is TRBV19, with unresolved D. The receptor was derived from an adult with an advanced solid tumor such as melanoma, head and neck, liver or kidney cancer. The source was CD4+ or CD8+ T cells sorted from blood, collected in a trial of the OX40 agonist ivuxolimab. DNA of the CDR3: TGTGCCAGTAGTCCACGTACGATTAATGAGCAGTTCTTC. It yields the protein CASSPRTINEQFF.